The 30 T cell receptor beta chains below all came from one sample that was sequenced in a study of beta chain features in type 1 diabetes. The study reverse transcribed the entire isolated RNA, so it sequenced expressed TCRB transcripts. Assay used: immunoSEQ multiplex PCR; TCRdb lists only in-frame clones, some missing. The sample consists of some 900,000 clones, under 20% of them appearing once. The sample comprised naive CD4+ T cells from blood. The receptors stem from a woman under 30 in good health.

V is TRBV7-8 and J is TRBJ2-4; 9 nucleotides match TRBD2. The CDR3 spans 17 residues. Germline-derived CDR1 and CDR2 are SGHVS and FQNEAQ. J lost 9 bases, V lost 1 base, and 13 bases had no gene match. The CDR3 DNA sequence: TGTGCCAGCAGCTTAGTCCCTATGCGGGAGGGCAGGGGCATTCAGTACTTC. Amino acids: CASSLVPMREGRGIQYF.

The chain combines TRBV18 with TRBJ2-7; D gene unclear. Deletions cut 3 bases from V and 4 bases from J, with 10 bases between. The CDR3 runs to 13 residues. Germline CDR1 reads KGHSH; CDR2 reads LQKENI. CDR3 nucleotide sequence: TGTGCCAGCTCACCGAACCATGGATACGAGCAGTACTTC. Encoded protein: CASSPNHGYEQYF.

The V call is TRBV6-6, the J call TRBJ1-2; D is undetermined. V lost 6 bases, J lost 8 bases, and 10 bases lay in between. Germline V lookup: CDR1 MNHNY, CDR2 SVGAGI (reference sequence). The CDR3 has 11 residues. The CDR3 DNA follows: TGTGCCAGCAGCGTCTACGAGGGCTACACCTTC. This encodes CASSVYEGYTF.

This clone was counted only a few times. The V call is TRBV10-3, the J call TRBJ2-3; D remains unclear. The CDR3 sequence is 13 residues long. CDR1 and CDR2 from the germline V gene are ENHRY and SYGVKD. V was clipped by 3 bases and J by 6 bases, with 10 bases between them. CDR3 sequence reads: CAISDPSRDTQYF. In nucleotides, the CDR3 is TGTGCCATCAGTGACCCAAGTAGGGATACGCAGTATTTT.

This clone is a singleton in its sample. The CDR3 here is CASSQRQGPAYGYTF. CDR3 nucleotides: TGTGCCAGCAGCCAACGACAGGGACCAGCCTATGGCTACACCTTC. The chain carries TRBV7-8 and TRBJ1-2, with 7 bases that match TRBD1. V lost 5 bases, J lost 4 bases, and 10 bases stayed unmatched. The CDR3 is 15 amino acids. The germline V gene has CDR1 SGHVS and CDR2 FQNEAQ.

The J gene is TRBJ2-7, the V gene TRBV18; D is possibly TRBD2 (7 bases). Trimming cost V 6 bases and J 6 bases, with 18 bases left between them. The V gene's germline CDR1 is KGHSH and CDR2 LQKENI. The CDR3 is 14 amino acids. CDR3 protein: CASSPLRGGAEQYF. As DNA, the CDR3 is TGTGCCAGCTCCCCCCTTAGGGGGGGAGCCGAGCAGTACTTC. The full variable domain, in which reference TRBV18 and TRBJ2-7 provide the parts outside the CDR3, is NAGVMQNPRHLVRRRGQEARLRCSPMKGHSHVYWYRQLPEEGLKFMVYLQKENIIDESGMPKERFSAEFPKEGPSILRIQQVVRGDSAAYFCASSPLRGGAEQYFGPGTRLTVT.

J is TRBJ1-2 and V is TRBV4-2; a possible D gene is TRBD1 (6 bases). CDR3 length equals 16 residues. The germline CDR1 and CDR2 sequences are LGHNA and YNFKEQ. V was shortened by 3 bases and J by 4 bases, with 18 bases between the two germline ends. As DNA, the CDR3 is TGTGCCAGCAGCCACCCCGGACAGCAATCAATCTATGGCTACACCTTC. This sequence encodes CASSHPGQQSIYGYTF.

This clone appeared a few times. This chain joins TRBV10-2 and TRBJ2-4; 12 positions agree with TRBD2. With 2 bases clipped from V and 3 bases from J, the junction kept 8 bases outside the gene matches. The CDR3 consists of 18 residues. CDR1 is WSHSY, CDR2 SAAADI, per germline. CDR3 in amino acids: CASSELAGGPRGKNIQYF. The DNA for the CDR3 is TGCGCCAGCAGTGAGCTAGCGGGAGGGCCGCGGGGCAAAAACATTCAGTACTTC.

This chain connects TRBV28 to TRBJ2-1; D gene uncertain. This CDR3 is built from 12 residues. Looked up from germline, CDR1 is MDHEN and CDR2 is SYDVKM. Trimming took off 5 bases at V and 4 bases at J, with 6 bases between the two ends. This CDR3 reads CASSRLYNEQFF. The CDR3 bases are TGTGCCAGCAGTCGGCTGTACAATGAGCAGTTCTTC.

As DNA, the CDR3 is TGTGCCAGTAGGGACAGGGGAGGGAATGAGCAGTTCTTC. Amino acids: CASRDRGGNEQFF. The rearrangement joins TRBV19 to TRBJ2-1; 9 bases fit TRBD1. Unmatched junction bases numbered 4, after V lost 6 bases and J lost 7 bases. This CDR3 is built from 13 residues. Looked up from germline, CDR1 is LNHDA and CDR2 is SQIVND (reference sequence).

The chain combines TRBV15 with TRBJ2-1, with 9 positions matching TRBD2. The CDR3 runs to 14 residues. Germline CDR1 LNHNV, CDR2 YYDKDF (reference sequence). V lost 1 base and J lost 9; bases outside the gene matches: 4. In nucleotides, the CDR3 is TGTGCCACCAGCAGAGCAAAGCGGGAGGCTGAGCAGTTCTTC. This gives the protein CATSRAKREAEQFF.

The V gene is TRBV9, the J gene TRBJ2-1, with 7 bases identical to TRBD2. The V gene's germline CDR1 is SGDLS and CDR2 YYNGEE. V dropped 0 bases and J dropped 9; count of bases not matched to a gene: 9. There are 15 residues in the CDR3. The CDR3 sequence is CASSVAESSGSEQFF. The CDR3 DNA follows: TGTGCCAGCAGCGTAGCTGAGTCTAGCGGTTCTGAGCAGTTCTTC.

The J gene is TRBJ2-1, the V gene TRBV7-2; D possibly corresponds to TRBD2 (6 bases). Germline V gives CDR1 SGHTA, CDR2 FQGNSA. CDR3 length: 16 amino acids. V was shortened by 2 bases and J by 1 base, with 12 bases between the two germline ends. CDR3 protein: CASSLNGGASYNEQFF. CDR3 DNA sequence: TGTGCCAGCAGCTTAAACGGCGGGGCGTCCTACAATGAGCAGTTCTTC.

The chain combines TRBV7-2 with TRBJ2-1; D might be TRBD1 or TRBD2, each matching 5 bases. The germline CDR1 and CDR2 sequences are SGHTA and FQGNSA. Trimming pared 2 bases from V and 15 bases from J, leaving 23 bases between. This CDR3 is built from 15 residues. This chain's CDR3 is CASSLHRNLRDEGFF. The CDR3 bases are TGTGCCAGCAGCTTACATCGCAACCTAAGGGACGAGGGGTTCTTC.

In this sample, this clone turned up a few times. V gene TRBV18 combines with J gene TRBJ2-2, with TRBD1 matching 7 bases. The trim removed 2 bases at V and 1 base at J, leaving 7 bases unmatched. Germline V gene lookup returns CDR1 KGHSH and CDR2 LQKENI. CDR3 length: 17 residues. CDR3 sequence reads: CASSPILRDRNTGELFF. CDR3 nucleotides: TGTGCCAGCTCACCAATACTCCGGGACAGGAACACCGGGGAGCTGTTTTTT.

This clone has just a few counts. The V and J genes are TRBV9 and TRBJ1-2; 8 bases align to TRBD1. Trimming at V came to 0 bases and at J to 10 bases, leaving 11 bases not matched to a gene. The CDR3 consists of 15 residues. Germline lookup yields CDR1 SGDLS and CDR2 YYNGEE. The CDR3 here is CASSVGDRPQPVYTF. For the CDR3, the DNA is TGTGCCAGCAGCGTAGGGGACAGGCCCCAGCCTGTCTACACCTTC.

This clone has just a few counts. The chain is built from TRBV7-2 and TRBJ2-1; TRBD1 or TRBD2 may be the D gene (5 bases each). Germline V gives CDR1 SGHTA, CDR2 FQGNSA. This CDR3 is built from 15 residues. V lost 2 bases and J lost 10, with 18 bases in between. The CDR3 spells CASSLNIGALLEQFF. The CDR3 nucleotides read TGTGCCAGCAGCTTAAATATCGGGGCCCTCTTAGAGCAGTTCTTC.

This clone has more than one count but fewer than ten. This chain connects TRBV6-1 to TRBJ1-1, with D unresolved. V lost 8 bases, J lost 3 bases, and 13 bases lay in between. This CDR3 has 13 amino acids. Germline CDR1 and CDR2: MNHNS and SASEGT. The CDR3 loop reads CASRVGRDTEAFF. CDR3 coding DNA: TGTGCCAGCCGCGTGGGTCGGGACACTGAAGCTTTCTTT.

This clone was found many times. The chain couples TRBV7-9 to TRBJ1-4, with D tentatively TRBD1 (5 bases). The germline V gene has CDR1 SEHNR and CDR2 FQNEAQ (reference sequence). The V and J ends lost 4 bases and 8 bases respectively, with 11 bases between them. The CDR3 consists of 13 residues. Here the CDR3 reads CASSSGTWEKLFF. CDR3 coding DNA: TGTGCCAGCAGCTCCGGGACTTGGGAAAAACTGTTTTTT.

In its sample, this clone was seen a few times. V and J are TRBV28 and TRBJ2-7, with 12 bases that match TRBD2. V lost 8 bases, J lost 5 bases, and 4 bases stayed unmatched. Germline lookup yields CDR1 MDHEN and CDR2 SYDVKM. This CDR3 has 13 residues. CDR3 residues: CASRTSGTHEQYF. The CDR3 DNA reads as TGTGCCAGCCGGACTAGCGGGACTCACGAGCAGTACTTC. The full variable domain, rest sourced from reference TRBV28 and TRBJ2-7, is DVKVTQSSRYLVKRTGEKVFLECVQDMDHENMFWYRQDPGLGLRLIYFSYDVKMKEKGDIPEGYSVSREKKERFSLILESASTNQTSMYLCASRTSGTHEQYFGPGTRLTVT.

The table lists this clone with a few counts. V and J are TRBV19 and TRBJ2-5; D ambiguous. The germline gives CDR1 LNHDA, CDR2 SQIVND (reference sequence). CDR3 size: 12 residues. Trimming removed 5 bases at V and 4 bases at J, with 8 bases between. The CDR3: CASSFVGETQYF. The CDR3 bases are TGTGCCAGTAGTTTCGTGGGAGAGACCCAGTACTTC. Supplemented by reference TRBV19 and TRBJ2-5, the full variable domain reads DGGITQSPKYLFRKEGQNVTLSCEQNLNHDAMYWYRQDPGQGLRLIYYSQIVNDFQKGDIAEGYSVSREKKESFPLTVTSAQKNPTAFYLCASSFVGETQYFGPGTRLLVL.

The chain combines TRBV5-1 with TRBJ2-1; no clear D gene. This CDR3 has 14 residues. Germline V gene data show CDR1 as SGHRS and CDR2 as YFSETQ. V lost 4 bases and J lost 9, with 17 bases in between. For the CDR3, the DNA is TGCGCCAGCAGCCGGCTCGGCCACGCCGGTGAGCAGTTCTTC. Amino acids: CASSRLGHAGEQFF.

This clone has a handful of counts. V usage is TRBV4-3 and J usage is TRBJ2-1; D remains ambiguous. The CDR3 totals 14 residues. The germline CDR1 and CDR2 sequences are LGHNA and YSLEER. The V end lost 0 bases, the J end lost 5 bases, and 8 bases lay between the germline ends. The CDR3 nucleotides read TGCGCCAGCAGCCAAGAGGGTAGAAACAATGAGCAGTTCTTC. This gives the protein CASSQEGRNNEQFF.

This clone was observed a handful of times. The J gene is TRBJ1-5, the V gene TRBV4-1; the match to TRBD1 covers 7 bases. J lost 7 bases, V lost 0 bases, and 9 bases had no gene match. CDR3 length: 16 amino acids. CDR1 and CDR2 from the germline V gene are MGHRA and YSYEKL. CDR3 sequence: CASSQDVTGVNQPQHF. CDR3 coding DNA: TGCGCCAGCAGCCAAGATGTTACAGGGGTGAACCAGCCCCAGCATTTT.

DNA of the CDR3: TGTGCCAGCAGCTTCGTCCGGGAAGATACGCAGTATTTT. It is translated as CASSFVREDTQYF. This rearrangement joins TRBV7-3 to TRBJ2-3; D is possibly TRBD2 (5 bases). Germline V gene data show CDR1 as SGHTA and CDR2 as FQGTGA. Trimming shortened V by 3 bases and J by 5 bases, and 9 bases separated the two germline ends. CDR3 length: 13 residues.

To note about this clone: Germline is not matched at one junction end, which may reflect a read error. The gene calls are TRBV5-1 and TRBJ2-2; maybe TRBD2 (5 bases). Germline V CDR1 and CDR2: SGHRS, YFSETQ. The CDR3 extends over 15 amino acids. The CDR3 reads CASSFGTANTGELLF. In DNA form, the CDR3 reads TGCGCCAGCAGCTTTGGAACAGCGAACACCGGGGAGCTGCTTTTT. Based on the CDR3 plus reference TRBV5-1 and TRBJ2-2, the full variable domain is KAGVTQTPRYLIKTRGQQVTLSCSPISGHRSVSWYQQTPGQGLQFLFEYFSETQRNKGNFPGRFSGRQFSNSRSEMNVSTLELGDSALYLCASSFGTANTGELLFGEGSRLTVL.

A few counts support this clone. The chain recombines TRBV27 with TRBJ2-5, with 9 bases aligning to TRBD2. The germline CDR1 and CDR2 sequences are MNHEY and SMNVEV (reference sequence). CDR3 length: 18 residues. V trimming: 1 base; J trimming: 4 bases; junction bases outside the gene matches: 13. The CDR3, as DNA: TGTGCCAGCAGTTTATTGTATGGCGGGAGGGCCAATGGAGAGACCCAGTACTTC. Translating it yields CASSLLYGGRANGETQYF.

This sequence joins TRBV5-6 and TRBJ2-3; D remains ambiguous. From germline, CDR1 is SGHDT and CDR2 YYEEEE. The V and J ends lost 0 bases and 4 bases respectively, with 12 bases between them. This CDR3 region has 15 residues. CDR3 coding DNA: TGTGCCAGCAGCTTGGAGGGTCTGGCGGCAGATACGCAGTATTTT. This sequence encodes CASSLEGLAADTQYF.

The sample holds a few counts of this clone. The chain uses TRBV6-6 and TRBJ2-7; D gene uncertain. Per germline, CDR1 MNHNY and CDR2 SVGAGI (reference sequence). The V end was cut by 6 bases, the J end by 5 bases, with 20 bases between. The CDR3 is made up of 15 amino acids. CDR3 region: CASSKELGPGDEQYF. Written as DNA, the CDR3 is TGTGCCAGCAGCAAGGAGTTAGGGCCGGGTGACGAGCAGTACTTC.

J is TRBJ1-2 and V is TRBV7-2, with a weak D call TRBD1 (6 bases). The germline gives CDR1 SGHTA, CDR2 FQGNSA. The CDR3 has 14 amino acids. Deletions cut 5 bases from V and 4 bases from J, with 14 bases between. CDR3 amino acids: CASSAGTSGYGYTF. DNA for the CDR3: TGTGCCAGCAGCGCCGGGACATCGGGCTATGGCTACACCTTC.